This T cell receptor beta chain was observed in a study of beta chain features in type 1 diabetes. Study-wide findings and caveats: The similarity of naive, central memory and Treg TCRB repertoires appeared greater among patients than among healthy donors. Shorter TCRB CDR3s, moderately but significantly so, marked every one of the four CD4+ subsets in Type 1 diabetes patients.

This clone was seen only a few times. What it recognizes is unknown. There are 15 residues in the CDR3. Trimming shortened V by 6 bases and J by 0 bases, and 12 bases separated the two germline ends. The germline V gene encodes CDR1 MNHEY and CDR2 SVGAGI. The single heparinised draw taken from each donor contained approximately 100 mL of blood on average. Staining for CD45RO/CCR7/CD25/CD127/CD95/CD27 allowed sorting of CD4+ naive, central memory, regulatory and stem cell-like memory cells. Expressed TCRB transcripts were sequenced after all isolated RNA was converted to cDNA. TCRdb's copy holds only in-frame clones and misses some; the assay was immunoSEQ multiplex PCR. This sample has approximately 600,000 clones, with around 12% found just once.

The sequence came from a young man with type 1 diabetes. The chain joins TRBV6-5 to TRBJ1-5, with a weak D call TRBD1 (5 bases). Input material: naive CD4+ T cells from blood. The CDR3 region is CASRGTLDSNQPQHF. CDR3 nucleotides: TGTGCCAGCAGGGGGACTCTCGATAGCAATCAGCCCCAGCATTTT.